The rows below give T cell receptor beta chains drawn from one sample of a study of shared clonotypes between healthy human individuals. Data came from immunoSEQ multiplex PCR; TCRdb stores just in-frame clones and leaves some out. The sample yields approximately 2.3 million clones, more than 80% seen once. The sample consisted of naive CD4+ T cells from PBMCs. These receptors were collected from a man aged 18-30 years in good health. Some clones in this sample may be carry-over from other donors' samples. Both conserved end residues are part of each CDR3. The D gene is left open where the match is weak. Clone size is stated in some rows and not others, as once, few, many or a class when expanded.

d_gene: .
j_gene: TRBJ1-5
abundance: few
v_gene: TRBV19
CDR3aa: CASSIDRINQPQHF
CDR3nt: TGTGCCAGTAGTATAGACAGGATAAATCAGCCCCAGCATTTT

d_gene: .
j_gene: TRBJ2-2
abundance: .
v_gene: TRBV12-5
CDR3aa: CASGEDLIVGELFF
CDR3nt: TGTGCTAGTGGGGAGGACCTTATCGTCGGGGAGCTGTTTTTT

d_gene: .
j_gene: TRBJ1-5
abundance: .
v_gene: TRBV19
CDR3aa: CASRPSTSNQPQHF
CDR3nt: TGTGCCAGTAGGCCGAGTACAAGCAATCAGCCCCAGCATTTT

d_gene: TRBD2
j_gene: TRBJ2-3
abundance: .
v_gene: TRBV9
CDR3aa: CASSATSGSTDTQYF
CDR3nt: TGTGCCAGCAGCGCGACTAGCGGGAGCACAGATACGCAGTATTTT

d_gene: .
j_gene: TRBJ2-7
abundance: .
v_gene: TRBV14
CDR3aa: CASSQDRRLGLRQYF
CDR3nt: TGTGCCAGCAGCCAAGATCGCCGTTTGGGCTTGAGGCAGTACTTC

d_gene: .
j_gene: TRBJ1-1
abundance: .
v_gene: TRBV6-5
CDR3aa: CASSRPGGTEAFF
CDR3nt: TGTGCCAGCAGTCGACCCGGTGGGACTGAAGCTTTCTTT

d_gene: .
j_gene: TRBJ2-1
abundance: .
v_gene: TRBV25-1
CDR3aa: CASSLLGSSWNEQFF
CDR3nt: TGTGCCAGCAGTTTGTTGGGGAGTTCCTGGAATGAGCAGTTCTTC

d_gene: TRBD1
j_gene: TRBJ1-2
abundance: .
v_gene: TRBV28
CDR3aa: CASSAGQGLGYTF
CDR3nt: TGTGCCAGCAGTGCCGGACAGGGCCTCGGCTACACCTTC

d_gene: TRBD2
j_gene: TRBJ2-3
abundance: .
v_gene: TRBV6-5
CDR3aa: CASSYVREGRDTQYF
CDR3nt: TGTGCCAGCAGTTACGTGCGGGAGGGCCGGGATACGCAGTATTTT

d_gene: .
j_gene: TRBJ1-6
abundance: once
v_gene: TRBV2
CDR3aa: CASSEASSYNSPLHF
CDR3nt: TGTGCCAGCAGTGAGGCCAGCTCCTATAATTCACCCCTCCACTTT

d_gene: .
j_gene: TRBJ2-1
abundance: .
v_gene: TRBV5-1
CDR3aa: CASSLAPPPYNEQFF
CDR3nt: TGCGCCAGCAGCTTGGCGCCGCCTCCCTACAATGAGCAGTTCTTC

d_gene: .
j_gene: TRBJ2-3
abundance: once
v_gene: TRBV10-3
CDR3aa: CAISESTPDTQYF
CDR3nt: TGTGCCATCAGTGAGTCGACCCCAGATACGCAGTATTTT

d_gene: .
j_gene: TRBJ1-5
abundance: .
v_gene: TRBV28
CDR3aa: CASSPGNVPPQHF
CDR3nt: TGTGCCAGCAGCCCCGGAAATGTCCCGCCCCAGCATTTT

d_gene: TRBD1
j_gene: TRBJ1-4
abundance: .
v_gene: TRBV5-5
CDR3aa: CASSWTGGIEKLFF
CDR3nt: TGTGCCAGCAGCTGGACAGGGGGCATTGAAAAACTGTTTTTT

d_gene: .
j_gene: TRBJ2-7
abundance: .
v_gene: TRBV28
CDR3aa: CASSFGRAVSYEQYF
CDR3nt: TGTGCCAGCAGTTTCGGGCGGGCCGTCTCCTACGAGCAGTACTTC

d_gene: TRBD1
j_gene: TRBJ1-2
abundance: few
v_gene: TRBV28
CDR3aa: CATRGTGDYGYTF
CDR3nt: TGTGCCACCCGAGGGACAGGGGACTATGGCTACACCTTC

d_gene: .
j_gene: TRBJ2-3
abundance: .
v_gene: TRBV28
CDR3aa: CASRADRDTQYF
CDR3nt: TGTGCCAGTAGGGCGGACAGAGATACGCAGTATTTT

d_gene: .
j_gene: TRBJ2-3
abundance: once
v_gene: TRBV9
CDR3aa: CASSVRYGGDTQYF
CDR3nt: TGTGCCAGCAGCGTACGATACGGGGGCGATACGCAGTATTTT

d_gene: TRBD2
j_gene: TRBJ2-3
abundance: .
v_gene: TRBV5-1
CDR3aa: CASSTASGNTDTQYF
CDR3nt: TGCGCCAGCAGCACCGCTAGCGGGAACACAGATACGCAGTATTTT

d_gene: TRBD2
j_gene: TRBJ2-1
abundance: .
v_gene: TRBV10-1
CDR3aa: CASSGGTSGSNEQFF
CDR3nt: TGCGCCAGCAGCGGGGGGACTAGCGGGAGCAATGAGCAGTTCTTC

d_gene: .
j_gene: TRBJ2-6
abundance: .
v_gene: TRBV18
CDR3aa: CASSPPSGANVLTF
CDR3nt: TGTGCCAGCTCACCACCCTCTGGGGCCAACGTCCTGACTTTC

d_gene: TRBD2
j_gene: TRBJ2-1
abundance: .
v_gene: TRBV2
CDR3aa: CASSETGRGYNEQFF
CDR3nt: TGTGCCAGCAGTGAGACGGGGAGGGGATACAATGAGCAGTTCTTC

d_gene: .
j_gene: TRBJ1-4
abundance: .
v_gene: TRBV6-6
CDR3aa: CASSYSGPGGEKLFF
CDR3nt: TGTGCCAGCAGTTACTCCGGGCCGGGAGGTGAAAAACTGTTTTTT

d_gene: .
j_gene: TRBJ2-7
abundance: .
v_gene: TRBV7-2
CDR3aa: CASSPSAATGTYEQYF
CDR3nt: TGTGCCAGCAGCCCCAGTGCGGCGACCGGTACCTACGAGCAGTACTTC

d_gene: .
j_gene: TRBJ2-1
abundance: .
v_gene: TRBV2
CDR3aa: CASSELAPSENEQFF
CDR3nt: TGTGCCAGCAGTGAACTCGCACCCTCTGAGAATGAGCAGTTCTTC

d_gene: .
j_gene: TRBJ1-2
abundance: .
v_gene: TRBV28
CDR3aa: CASSSYLQEPHGYTF
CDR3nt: TGTGCCAGCAGTTCATATCTTCAGGAGCCACATGGCTACACCTTC

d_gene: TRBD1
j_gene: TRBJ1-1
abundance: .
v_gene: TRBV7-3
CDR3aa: CASSSQGQGATEAFF
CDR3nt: TGTGCCAGCAGCTCCCAGGGACAGGGGGCCACTGAAGCTTTCTTT

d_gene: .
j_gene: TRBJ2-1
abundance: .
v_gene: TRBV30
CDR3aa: CAWSQSVEQFF
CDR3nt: TGTGCCTGGAGCCAGTCAGTTGAGCAGTTCTTC

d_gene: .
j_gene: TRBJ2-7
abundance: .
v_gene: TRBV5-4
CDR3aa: CASSLATPQPYEQYF
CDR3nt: TGTGCCAGCAGCTTGGCCACACCCCAACCCTACGAGCAGTACTTC

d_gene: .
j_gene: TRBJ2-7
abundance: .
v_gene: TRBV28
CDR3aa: CASRLALPSYEQYF
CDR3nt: TGTGCCAGCAGGCTAGCTTTACCCTCTTACGAGCAGTACTTC

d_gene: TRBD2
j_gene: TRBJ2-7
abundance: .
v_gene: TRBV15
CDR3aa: CATSLAGATYEQYF
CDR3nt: TGTGCCACCAGTTTAGCGGGAGCCACCTACGAGCAGTACTTC

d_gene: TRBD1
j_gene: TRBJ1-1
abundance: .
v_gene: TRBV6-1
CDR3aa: CASSARQGANTEAFF
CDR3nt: TGTGCCAGCAGTGCCAGACAGGGGGCGAACACTGAAGCTTTCTTT

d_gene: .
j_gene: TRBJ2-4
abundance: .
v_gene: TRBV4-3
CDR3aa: CASSQARRNIQYF
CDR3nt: TGCGCCAGCAGCCAAGCACGCCGGAACATTCAGTACTTC

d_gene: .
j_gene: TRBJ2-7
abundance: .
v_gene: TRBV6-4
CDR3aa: CASSDSRWGSYEQYF
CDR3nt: TGTGCCAGCAGTGACTCAAGATGGGGGTCCTACGAGCAGTACTTC

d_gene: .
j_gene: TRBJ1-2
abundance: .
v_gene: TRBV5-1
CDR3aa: CASSSPGNYGYTF
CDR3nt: TGCGCCAGCAGCTCCCCAGGGAATTATGGCTACACCTTC

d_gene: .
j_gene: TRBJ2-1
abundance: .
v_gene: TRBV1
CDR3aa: CTSSQDVRFLYEQFF
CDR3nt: TGCACCAGCAGCCAAGATGTCCGCTTTCTCTATGAGCAGTTCTTC

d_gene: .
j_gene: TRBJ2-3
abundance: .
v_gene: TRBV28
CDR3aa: CASSLYSSSYTDTQYF
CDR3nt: TGTGCCAGCAGTTTATACTCTTCCTCTTACACAGATACGCAGTATTTT

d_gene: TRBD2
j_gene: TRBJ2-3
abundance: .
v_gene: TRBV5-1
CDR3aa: CASSVTSGSGTDTQYF
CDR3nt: TGCGCCAGCAGCGTGACTAGCGGGAGCGGCACAGATACGCAGTATTTT

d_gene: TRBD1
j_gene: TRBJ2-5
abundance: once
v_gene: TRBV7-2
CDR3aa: CASSFLSGGSGETQYF
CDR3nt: TGTGCCAGCAGCTTCTTATCAGGGGGCTCTGGGGAGACCCAGTACTTC

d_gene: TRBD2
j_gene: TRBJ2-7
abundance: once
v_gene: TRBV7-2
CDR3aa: CASSLGSGSTYEQYF
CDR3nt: TGTGCCAGCAGCTTAGGTAGCGGGTCTACCTACGAGCAGTACTTC

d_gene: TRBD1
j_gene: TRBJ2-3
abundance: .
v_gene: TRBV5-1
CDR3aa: CASSFGQGGDTQYF
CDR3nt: TGCGCCAGCAGCTTCGGACAGGGTGGAGATACGCAGTATTTT

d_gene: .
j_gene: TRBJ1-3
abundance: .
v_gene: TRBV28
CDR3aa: CASSSTSGLPGNTIYF
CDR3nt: TGTGCCAGCAGTTCAACCTCAGGGCTTCCGGGAAACACCATATATTTT

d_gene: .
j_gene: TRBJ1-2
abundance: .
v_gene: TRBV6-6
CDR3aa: CASRSGQAGGGYTF
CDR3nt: TGTGCCAGCAGATCAGGACAAGCCGGAGGGGGCTACACCTTC

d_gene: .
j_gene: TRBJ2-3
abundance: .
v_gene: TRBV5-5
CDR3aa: CASSFEDSPRSYTQYF
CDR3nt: TGTGCCAGCAGCTTCGAGGACAGCCCCCGTTCCTATACGCAGTATTTT

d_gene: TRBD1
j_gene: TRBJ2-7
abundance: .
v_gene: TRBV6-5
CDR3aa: CASRGTGVSYEQYF
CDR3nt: TGTGCCAGCCGGGGGACAGGAGTTTCCTACGAGCAGTACTTC

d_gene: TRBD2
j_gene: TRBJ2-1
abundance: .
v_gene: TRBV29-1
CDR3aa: CSVRPWTSGRGGDEQFF
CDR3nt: TGCAGCGTTCGCCCGTGGACTAGCGGGAGAGGGGGGGATGAGCAGTTCTTC

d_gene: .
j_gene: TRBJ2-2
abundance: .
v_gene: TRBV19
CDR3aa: CASSRKGGSTGELFF
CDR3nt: TGTGCCAGTAGTCGGAAGGGGGGTAGCACCGGGGAGCTGTTTTTT

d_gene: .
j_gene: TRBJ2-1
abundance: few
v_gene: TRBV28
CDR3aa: CASTRNDGEASYNEQFF
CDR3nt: TGTGCCAGCACCCGAAATGATGGTGAAGCCTCCTACAATGAGCAGTTCTTC

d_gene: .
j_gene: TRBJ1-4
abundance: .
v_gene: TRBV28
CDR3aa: CASSLLVGEKLFF
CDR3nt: TGTGCCAGCAGTTTACTGGTGGGTGAAAAACTGTTTTTT

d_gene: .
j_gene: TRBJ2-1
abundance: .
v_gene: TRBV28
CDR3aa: CASSITGVLREQFF
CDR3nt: TGTGCCAGCAGTATAACGGGAGTCCTCAGAGAGCAGTTCTTC

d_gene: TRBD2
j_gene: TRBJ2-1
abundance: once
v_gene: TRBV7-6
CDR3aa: CASSLVLAASGRAYNEQFF
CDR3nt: TGTGCCAGCAGCTTAGTGCTAGCGGCCTCCGGGAGGGCCTACAATGAGCAGTTCTTC

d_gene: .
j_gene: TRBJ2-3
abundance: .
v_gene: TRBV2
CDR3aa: CASSGARNTQYF
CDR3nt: TGTGCCAGCAGTGGGGCCCGTAATACGCAGTATTTT

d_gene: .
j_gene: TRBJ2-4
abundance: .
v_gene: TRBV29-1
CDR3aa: CSVTPPGLAKNIQYF
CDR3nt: TGCAGCGTTACCCCCCCGGGGCTAGCCAAAAACATTCAGTACTTC

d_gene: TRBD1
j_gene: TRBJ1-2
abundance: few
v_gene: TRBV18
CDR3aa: CASSPGTEHYGYTF
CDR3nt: TGTGCCAGCTCACCCGGGACAGAACACTATGGCTACACCTTC

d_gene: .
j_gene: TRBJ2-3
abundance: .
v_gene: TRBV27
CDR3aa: CASSYLGTDTQYF
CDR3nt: TGTGCCAGCAGTTACCTAGGCACAGATACGCAGTATTTT